A selection of T cell receptor beta chains follows, all from one sample in a study of early stage breast cancer tumors. Sequenced by immunoSEQ multiplex PCR; TCRdb stores in-frame clones only, minus some. The table lists some 4,400 clones, around 64% of them singletons. Source material: breast tumor tissue. Receptors originate from a person in their fifties or sixties with breast cancer. Both conserved end residues are part of each CDR3. The D gene is left open where the match is weak. Clone sizes are given selectively: once, few, many, or a class where the clone is expanded.

v_gene	d_gene	abundance	len	j_gene	CDR3aa	CDR3nt
TRBV9	NA	few	14	TRBJ2-3	CASSPFGNTDTQYF	TGTGCCAGCAGCCCCTTTGGGAACACAGATACGCAGTATTTT
TRBV7-8	TRBD1	NA	13	TRBJ1-2	CASSETGGYGYTF	TGTGCCAGCAGCGAGACAGGGGGCTATGGCTACACCTTC
TRBV5-8	NA	NA	15	TRBJ1-5	CASSLQYNSNQPQHF	TGTGCCAGCAGCTTACAGTACAATAGCAATCAGCCCCAGCATTTT
TRBV6-4	NA	NA	11	TRBJ2-1	CASSSGTQQFF	TGTGCCAGCAGTTCCGGGACTCAGCAGTTCTTC
TRBV15	NA	few	14	TRBJ2-3	CATSRPAEGDTQYF	TGTGCCACCAGCAGACCGGCTGAGGGAGATACGCAGTATTTT
TRBV6-5	TRBD1	NA	15	TRBJ2-1	CASYPGGRSYNEQFF	TGTGCCAGTTATCCAGGGGGACGTTCCTACAATGAGCAGTTCTTC
TRBV5-8	NA	NA	16	TRBJ1-4	CASSQEATGLNEKLFF	TGTGCCAGCAGCCAAGAAGCGACGGGGTTGAATGAAAAACTGTTTTTT
TRBV4-1	NA	NA	18	TRBJ2-1	CASSQGSSISSSYNEQFF	TGCGCCAGCAGCCAAGGTTCAAGCATCTCAAGCTCCTACAATGAGCAGTTCTTC
TRBV5-1	TRBD1	NA	16	TRBJ2-3	CASSPRTGASTDTQYF	TGCGCCAGCAGTCCTAGGACAGGGGCAAGCACAGATACGCAGTATTTT
TRBV7-8	TRBD1	NA	15	TRBJ1-1	CASSLFGRGSPEAFF	TGTGCCAGCAGCTTATTCGGCAGGGGGAGTCCTGAAGCTTTCTTT
TRBV14	NA	NA	13	TRBJ1-2	CASSQDIRKGYTF	TGTGCCAGCAGCCAAGATATTCGGAAAGGCTACACCTTC
TRBV29-1	NA	once	13	TRBJ2-2	CSVRPTGRGELFF	TGCAGCGTCCGGCCCACAGGGCGTGGGGAGCTGTTTTTT
TRBV4-3	NA	NA	14	TRBJ1-1	CASSQDPGLTEAFF	TGCGCCAGCAGCCAAGATCCCGGGCTTACTGAAGCTTTCTTT
TRBV19	NA	NA	16	TRBJ1-5	CASSIAPTATNQPQHF	TGTGCCAGTAGTATCGCTCCGACAGCGACGAATCAGCCCCAGCATTTT
TRBV19	NA	NA	15	TRBJ2-2	CASNGGRGITGELFF	TGTGCCAGTAACGGCGGCAGGGGAATAACCGGGGAGCTGTTTTTT
TRBV7-3	NA	NA	14	TRBJ1-2	CASSLGGTDYGYTF	TGTGCCAGCAGCTTAGGAGGGACGGACTATGGCTACACCTTC
TRBV2	TRBD1	NA	17	TRBJ1-4	CASGTTSMGTVNEKLFF	TGTGCCAGCGGTACAACCTCCATGGGGACAGTTAATGAAAAACTGTTTTTT
TRBV11-2	TRBD1	NA	17	TRBJ2-1	CASSLDSRQGAYSEQFF	TGTGCCAGCAGCTTAGATTCGCGACAGGGGGCTTACAGTGAGCAGTTCTTC
TRBV7-3	NA	NA	14	TRBJ2-3	CASSRLIGTDTQYF	TGTGCCAGCAGCCGACTTATAGGCACAGATACGCAGTATTTT
TRBV5-4	TRBD1	few	15	TRBJ2-3	CASSPDRERTDTQYF	TGTGCCAGCAGTCCCGACAGGGAACGCACAGATACGCAGTATTTT
TRBV18	NA	NA	13	TRBJ1-1	CASSPTLNTEAFF	TGTGCCAGCTCACCAACGTTGAACACTGAAGCTTTCTTT
TRBV9	NA	NA	12	TRBJ2-7	CASSGDMYEQYF	TGTGCCAGCAGCGGGGACATGTACGAGCAGTACTTC
TRBV7-3	NA	NA	14	TRBJ2-3	CASSLTEGTDTQYF	TGTGCCAGCAGCTTAACCGAGGGCACAGATACGCAGTATTTT
TRBV5-4	TRBD1	medium-sized	16	TRBJ1-1	CASSVKTGTGGTEAFF	TGTGCCAGCAGCGTAAAAACCGGGACAGGGGGCACTGAAGCTTTCTTT
TRBV7-2	NA	NA	14	TRBJ1-2	CASSSHGPAYGYTF	TGTGCCAGCAGCTCCCATGGGCCGGCCTATGGCTACACCTTC
TRBV5-5	NA	NA	15	TRBJ2-2	CASSPGQTNTGELFF	TGTGCCAGCAGCCCCGGACAGACGAACACCGGGGAGCTGTTTTTT
TRBV6-1	NA	NA	15	TRBJ2-2	CASSDQVGSTGELFF	TGTGCCAGCAGTGATCAGGTGGGGAGCACCGGGGAGCTGTTTTTT
TRBV15	NA	NA	14	TRBJ2-1	CATSRDGRWDEQFF	TGTGCCACCAGCAGAGATGGCCGGTGGGATGAGCAGTTCTTC
TRBV19	NA	NA	14	TRBJ2-7	CASSYGGGAYEQYF	TGTGCCAGTAGTTACGGAGGGGGGGCCTACGAGCAGTACTTC
TRBV2	TRBD2	few	16	TRBJ2-1	CASRLALTSGAGEQFF	TGTGCCAGCAGACTAGCCCTGACTAGCGGCGCGGGGGAGCAGTTCTTC
TRBV25-1	TRBD1	NA	15	TRBJ1-3	CASGATGGGGNTIYF	TGTGCCAGCGGAGCAACAGGGGGCGGTGGAAACACCATATATTTT
TRBV5-5	TRBD1	few	15	TRBJ1-5	CASSLEYRGNQPQHF	TGTGCCAGCAGCTTGGAGTACAGGGGGAATCAGCCCCAGCATTTT
TRBV4-1	NA	few	15	TRBJ1-1	CASSQERTVNTEAFF	TGCGCCAGCAGCCAAGAAAGGACGGTAAACACTGAAGCTTTCTTT
TRBV5-1	NA	NA	14	TRBJ1-2	CASSLDRVWNGYTF	TGCGCCAGCAGCTTGGACAGGGTTTGGAATGGCTACACCTTC
TRBV4-3	NA	NA	15	TRBJ1-1	CASSQEWGQNTEAFF	TGCGCCAGCAGCCAAGAGTGGGGACAGAACACTGAAGCTTTCTTT
TRBV21-1	NA	NA	18	TRBJ2-5	CASSKSPSGQGPGETQYF	TGTGCCAGCAGCAAATCCCCCTCGGGGCAGGGGCCGGGAGAGACCCAGTACTTC
TRBV11-2	TRBD1	NA	13	TRBJ1-2	CASSVTGSYGYTF	TGTGCCAGCAGCGTGACAGGGTCCTATGGCTACACCTTC